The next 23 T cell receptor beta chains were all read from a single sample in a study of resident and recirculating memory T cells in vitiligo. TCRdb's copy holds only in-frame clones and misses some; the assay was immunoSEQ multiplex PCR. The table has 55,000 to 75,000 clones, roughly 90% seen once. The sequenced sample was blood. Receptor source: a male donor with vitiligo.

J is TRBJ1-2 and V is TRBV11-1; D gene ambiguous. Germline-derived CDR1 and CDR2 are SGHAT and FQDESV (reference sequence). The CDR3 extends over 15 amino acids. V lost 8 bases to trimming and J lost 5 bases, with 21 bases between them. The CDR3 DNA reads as TGTGCCAGCGGAGCGGGGAACTCGGAAGGTTATGGCTACACCTTC. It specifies CASGAGNSEGYGYTF.

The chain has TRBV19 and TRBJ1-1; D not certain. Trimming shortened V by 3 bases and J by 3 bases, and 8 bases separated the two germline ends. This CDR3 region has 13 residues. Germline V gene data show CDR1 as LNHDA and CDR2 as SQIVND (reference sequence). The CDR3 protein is CASSIQADTEAFF. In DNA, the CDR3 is TGTGCCAGTAGTATTCAGGCAGACACTGAAGCTTTCTTT.

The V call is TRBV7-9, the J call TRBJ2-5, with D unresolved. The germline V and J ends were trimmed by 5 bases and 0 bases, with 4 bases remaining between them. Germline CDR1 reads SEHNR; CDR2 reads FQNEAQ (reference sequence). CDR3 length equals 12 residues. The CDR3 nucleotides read TGTGCCAGCAGCCCAGACCAAGAGACCCAGTACTTC. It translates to CASSPDQETQYF. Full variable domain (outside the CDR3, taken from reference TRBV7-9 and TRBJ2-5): DTGVSQNPRHKITKRGQNVTFRCDPISEHNRLYWYRQTLGQGPEFLTYFQNEAQLEKSRLLSDRFSAERPKGSFSTLEIQRTEQGDSAMYLCASSPDQETQYFGPGTRLLVL.

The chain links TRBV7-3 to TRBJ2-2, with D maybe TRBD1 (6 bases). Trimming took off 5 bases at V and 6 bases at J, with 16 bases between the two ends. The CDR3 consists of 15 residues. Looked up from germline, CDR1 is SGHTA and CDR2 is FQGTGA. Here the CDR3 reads CASSLQGREAGELFF. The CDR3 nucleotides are TGTGCCAGCAGCCTACAGGGAAGGGAAGCCGGGGAGCTGTTTTTT.

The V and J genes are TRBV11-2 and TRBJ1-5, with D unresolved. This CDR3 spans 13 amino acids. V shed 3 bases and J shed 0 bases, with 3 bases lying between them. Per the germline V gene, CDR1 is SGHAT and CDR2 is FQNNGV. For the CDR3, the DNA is TGTGCCAGCAGCTTCAATAGCAATCAGCCCCAGCATTTT. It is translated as CASSFNSNQPQHF. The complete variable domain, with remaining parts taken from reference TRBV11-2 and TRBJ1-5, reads EAGVAQSPRYKIIEKRQSVAFWCNPISGHATLYWYQQILGQGPKLLIQFQNNGVVDDSQLPKDRFSAERLKGVDSTLKIQPAKLEDSAVYLCASSFNSNQPQHFGDGTRLSIL.

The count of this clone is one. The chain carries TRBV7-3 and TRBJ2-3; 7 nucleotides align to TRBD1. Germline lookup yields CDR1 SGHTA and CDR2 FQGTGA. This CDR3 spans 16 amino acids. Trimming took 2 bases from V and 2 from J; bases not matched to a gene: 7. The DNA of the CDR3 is TGTGCCAGCAGCTTACGAGGGACAGAATACACAGATACGCAGTATTTT. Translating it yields CASSLRGTEYTDTQYF.

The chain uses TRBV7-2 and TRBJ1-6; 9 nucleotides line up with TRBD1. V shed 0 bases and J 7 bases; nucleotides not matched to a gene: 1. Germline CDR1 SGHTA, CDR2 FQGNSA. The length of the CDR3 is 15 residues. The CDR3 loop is CASSLAGQGNSPLHF. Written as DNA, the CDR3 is TGTGCCAGCAGCTTAGCAGGACAGGGGAATTCACCCCTCCACTTT.

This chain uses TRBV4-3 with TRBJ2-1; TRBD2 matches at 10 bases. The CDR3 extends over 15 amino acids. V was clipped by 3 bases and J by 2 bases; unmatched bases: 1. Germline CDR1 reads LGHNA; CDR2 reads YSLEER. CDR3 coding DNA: TGCGCCAGCAGCCAGAGCGGGGGGGCCTACAATGAGCAGTTCTTC. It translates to CASSQSGGAYNEQFF.

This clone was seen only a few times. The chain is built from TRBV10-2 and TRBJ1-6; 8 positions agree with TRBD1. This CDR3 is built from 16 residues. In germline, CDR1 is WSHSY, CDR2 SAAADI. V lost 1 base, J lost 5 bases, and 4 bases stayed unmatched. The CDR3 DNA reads TGCGCCAGCAGTGAGTTCCGGACAGGGAATAATTCACCCCTCCACTTT. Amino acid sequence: CASSEFRTGNNSPLHF.

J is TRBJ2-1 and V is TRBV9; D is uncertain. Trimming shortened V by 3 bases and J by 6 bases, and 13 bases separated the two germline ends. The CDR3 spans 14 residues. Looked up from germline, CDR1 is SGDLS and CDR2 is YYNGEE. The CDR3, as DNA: TGTGCCAGCAGCGCAGCGATAGTGGGCAATGAGCAGTTCTTC. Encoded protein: CASSAAIVGNEQFF.

In nucleotides, the CDR3 is TGTGCCAGCAGTTTCTTAGCCTACGAGCAGTACTTC. Translating gives CASSFLAYEQYF. The chain is built from TRBV28 and TRBJ2-7, with D unclear. CDR1 and CDR2 (germline): MDHEN, SYDVKM. The length of the CDR3 is 12 residues. The V end lost 3 bases, the J end lost 2 bases, and 5 bases lay between the germline ends.

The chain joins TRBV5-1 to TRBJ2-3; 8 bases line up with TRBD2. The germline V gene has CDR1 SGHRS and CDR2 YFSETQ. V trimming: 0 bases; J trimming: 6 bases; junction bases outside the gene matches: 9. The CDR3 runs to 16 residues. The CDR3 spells CASSLASGGRADTQYF. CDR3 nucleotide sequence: TGCGCCAGCAGCTTGGCCTCGGGGGGGCGTGCGGATACGCAGTATTTT.

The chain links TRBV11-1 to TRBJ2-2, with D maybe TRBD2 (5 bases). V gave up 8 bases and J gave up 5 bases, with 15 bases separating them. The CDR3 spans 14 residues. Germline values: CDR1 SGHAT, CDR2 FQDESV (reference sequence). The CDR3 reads CASGQRALTGELFF. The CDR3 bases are TGTGCCAGCGGCCAGAGGGCTTTAACCGGGGAGCTGTTTTTT.

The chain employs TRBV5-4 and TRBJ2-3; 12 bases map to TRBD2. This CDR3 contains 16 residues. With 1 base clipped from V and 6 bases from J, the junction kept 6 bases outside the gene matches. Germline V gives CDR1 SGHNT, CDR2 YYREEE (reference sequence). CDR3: CASSLNLAGGLDTQYF. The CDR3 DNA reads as TGTGCCAGCAGCTTGAACCTAGCGGGGGGGCTGGATACGCAGTATTTT.

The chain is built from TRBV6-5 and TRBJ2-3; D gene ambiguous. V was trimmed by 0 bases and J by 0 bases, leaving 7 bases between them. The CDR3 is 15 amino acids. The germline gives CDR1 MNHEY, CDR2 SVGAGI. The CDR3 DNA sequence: TGTGCCAGCAGTTACTCGGGCATAAGCACAGATACGCAGTATTTT. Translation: CASSYSGISTDTQYF.

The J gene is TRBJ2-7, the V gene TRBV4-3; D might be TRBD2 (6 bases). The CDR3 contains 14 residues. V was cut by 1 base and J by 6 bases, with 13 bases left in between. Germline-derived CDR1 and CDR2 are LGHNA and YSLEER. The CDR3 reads CASSQVAQGGEQYF. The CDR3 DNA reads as TGCGCCAGCAGCCAAGTAGCTCAGGGAGGCGAGCAGTACTTC.

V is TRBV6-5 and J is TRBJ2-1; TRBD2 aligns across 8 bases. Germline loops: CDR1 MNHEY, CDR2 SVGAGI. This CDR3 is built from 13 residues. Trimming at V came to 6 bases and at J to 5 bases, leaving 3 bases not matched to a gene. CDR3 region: CASSSGGHNEQFF. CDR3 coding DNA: TGTGCCAGCAGCAGCGGGGGTCACAATGAGCAGTTCTTC.

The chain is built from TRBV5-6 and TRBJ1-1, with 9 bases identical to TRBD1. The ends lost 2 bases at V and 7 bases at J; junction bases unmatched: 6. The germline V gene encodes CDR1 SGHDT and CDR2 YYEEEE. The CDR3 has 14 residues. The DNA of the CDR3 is TGTGCCAGCAGCTTAGGGACAGGGCTAAGTGAAGCTTTCTTT. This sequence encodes CASSLGTGLSEAFF.

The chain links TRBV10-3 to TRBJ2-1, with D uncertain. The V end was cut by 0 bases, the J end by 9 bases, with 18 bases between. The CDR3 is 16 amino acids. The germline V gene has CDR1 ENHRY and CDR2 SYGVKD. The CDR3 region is CAISESYSPSRVEQFF. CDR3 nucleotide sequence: TGTGCCATCAGTGAGTCGTACTCCCCTTCTAGAGTTGAGCAGTTCTTC.

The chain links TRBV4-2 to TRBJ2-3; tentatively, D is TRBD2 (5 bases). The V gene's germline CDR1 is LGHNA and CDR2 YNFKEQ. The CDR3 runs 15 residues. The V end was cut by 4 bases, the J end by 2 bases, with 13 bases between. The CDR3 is CASSPLERDTDTQYF. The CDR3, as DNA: TGTGCCAGCAGCCCCTTAGAGAGGGACACAGATACGCAGTATTTT.

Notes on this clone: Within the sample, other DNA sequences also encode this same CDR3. The DNA of the CDR3 is TGTGCCAGCAGTTACTCTGGTCAGGGGGCCTACGAGCAGTACTTC. Translated, it gives CASSYSGQGAYEQYF. The chain links TRBV6-5 to TRBJ2-7; TRBD1 matches 7 bases. This CDR3 contains 15 residues. V lost 0 bases, J lost 2 bases, and 4 bases stayed unmatched. CDR1 MNHEY and CDR2 SVGAGI come from the germline V gene.

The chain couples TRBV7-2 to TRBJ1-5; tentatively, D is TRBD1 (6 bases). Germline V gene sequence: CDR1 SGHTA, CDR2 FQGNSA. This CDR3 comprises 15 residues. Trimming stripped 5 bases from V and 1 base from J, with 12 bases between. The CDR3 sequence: CASSGTGTSNQPQHF. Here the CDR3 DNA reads TGTGCCAGCAGCGGGACCGGGACAAGCAATCAGCCCCAGCATTTT.

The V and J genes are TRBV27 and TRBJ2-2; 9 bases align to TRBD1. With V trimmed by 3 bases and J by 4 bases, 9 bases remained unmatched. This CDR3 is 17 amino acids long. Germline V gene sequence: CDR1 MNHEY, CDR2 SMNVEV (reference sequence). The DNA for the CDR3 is TGTGCCAGCAGTTTTAAGGGGACAGGGTTTTTCACCGGGGAGCTGTTTTTT. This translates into CASSFKGTGFFTGELFF.